Below, 3 T cell receptor beta chains from the same sample are listed, as sequenced in a study of T cell responses to AZD1222 COVID-19 vaccine. The table came from immunoSEQ multiplex PCR; TCRdb's copy has only in-frame clones and leaves some out. The sample records about 92,000 clones, 80% to 90% being singletons. The sequencing here drew on peripheral blood, taken on day 0 of MenACWY control vaccination. These receptors all come from an adult in good health.

The gene calls are TRBV9 and TRBJ1-6; no definite D call. CDR1 SGDLS and CDR2 YYNGEE come from the germline V gene. This CDR3 has 15 residues. The V gene lost 0 bases and the J gene lost 6 bases, with 10 bases spanning the gap. The CDR3 DNA is TGTGCCAGCAGCGTAGAGGGTCTTCCTAATTCACCCCTCCACTTT. Its protein product is CASSVEGLPNSPLHF.

The CDR3 loop reads CASKKGLRGNTEAFF. DNA for the CDR3: TGTGCCAGCAAGAAAGGTCTACGGGGAAACACTGAAGCTTTCTTT. The chain carries TRBV27 and TRBJ1-1; D gene ambiguous. The V gene's germline CDR1 is MNHEY and CDR2 SMNVEV (reference sequence). The CDR3 contains 15 residues. The V and J ends lost 7 bases and 2 bases respectively, with 17 bases between them.

This chain links TRBV5-1 with TRBJ1-2; D uncertain. This CDR3 has 14 residues. CDR1 and CDR2 from the germline V gene are SGHRS and YFSETQ. V was clipped by 0 bases and J by 10 bases, with 16 bases between them. CDR3 DNA: TGCGCCAGCAGCTTGGAAATCGGCCTAACGGACTACACCTTC. Translation gives CASSLEIGLTDYTF.